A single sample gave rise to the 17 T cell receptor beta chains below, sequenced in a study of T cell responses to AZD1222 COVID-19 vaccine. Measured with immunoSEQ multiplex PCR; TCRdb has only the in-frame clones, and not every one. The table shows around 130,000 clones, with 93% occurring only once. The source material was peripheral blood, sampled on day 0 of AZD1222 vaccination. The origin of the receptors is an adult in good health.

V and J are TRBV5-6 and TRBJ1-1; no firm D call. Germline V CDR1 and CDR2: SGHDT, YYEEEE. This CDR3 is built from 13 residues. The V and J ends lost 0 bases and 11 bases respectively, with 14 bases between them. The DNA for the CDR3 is TGTGCCAGCAGCTTGGTATTTGGGAGTGGGGCTTTCTTT. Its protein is CASSLVFGSGAFF.

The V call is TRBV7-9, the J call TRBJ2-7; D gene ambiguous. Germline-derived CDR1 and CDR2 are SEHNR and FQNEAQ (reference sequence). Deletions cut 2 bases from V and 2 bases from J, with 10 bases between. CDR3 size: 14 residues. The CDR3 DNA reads TGTGCCAGCAGCTTAATCGTCCAGGCCTACGAGCAGTACTTC. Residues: CASSLIVQAYEQYF. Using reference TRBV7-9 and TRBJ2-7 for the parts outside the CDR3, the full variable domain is DTGVSQNPRHKITKRGQNVTFRCDPISEHNRLYWYRQTLGQGPEFLTYFQNEAQLEKSRLLSDRFSAERPKGSFSTLEIQRTEQGDSAMYLCASSLIVQAYEQYFGPGTRLTVT.

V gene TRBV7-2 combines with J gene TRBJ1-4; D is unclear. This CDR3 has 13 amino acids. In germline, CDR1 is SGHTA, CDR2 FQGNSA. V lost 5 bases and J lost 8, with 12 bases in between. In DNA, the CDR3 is TGTGCCAGCAGCCATACACTAGGGGAAAAACTGTTTTTT. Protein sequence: CASSHTLGEKLFF.

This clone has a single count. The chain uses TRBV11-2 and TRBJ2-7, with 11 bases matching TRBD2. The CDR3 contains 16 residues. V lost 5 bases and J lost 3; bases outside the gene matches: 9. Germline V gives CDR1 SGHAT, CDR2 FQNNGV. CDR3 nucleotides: TGTGCCAGCAGCACCAAAACTAGCGGGGGAAACTACGAGCAGTACTTC. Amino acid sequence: CASSTKTSGGNYEQYF.

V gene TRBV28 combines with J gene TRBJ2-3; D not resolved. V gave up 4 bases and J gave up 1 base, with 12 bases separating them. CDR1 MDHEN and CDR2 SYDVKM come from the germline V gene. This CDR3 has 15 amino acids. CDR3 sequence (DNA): TGTGCCAGCAGTTCCCCCTCCCACCGCACAGATACGCAGTATTTT. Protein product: CASSSPSHRTDTQYF.

For the CDR3, the DNA is TGTGCCAGCAGCCCACAGGGGCCTGGGGAGACCCAGTACTTC. This sequence encodes CASSPQGPGETQYF. The chain uses TRBV28 and TRBJ2-5; 7 bases match TRBD1. Per the germline V gene, CDR1 is MDHEN and CDR2 is SYDVKM. V trimming: 6 bases; J trimming: 5 bases; junction bases outside the gene matches: 9. The CDR3 sequence is 14 residues long.

CDR3 in amino acids: CASSQAVVGGRSTEAFF. The CDR3 nucleotides are TGCGCCAGCAGCCAAGCGGTGGTAGGGGGGCGATCCACTGAAGCTTTCTTT. The rearrangement links TRBV4-1 to TRBJ1-1, with D possibly TRBD1 on 6 matching bases. The CDR3 has 17 residues. The V end lost 1 base, the J end lost 4 bases, and 19 bases lay between the germline ends. Germline loops: CDR1 MGHRA, CDR2 YSYEKL.

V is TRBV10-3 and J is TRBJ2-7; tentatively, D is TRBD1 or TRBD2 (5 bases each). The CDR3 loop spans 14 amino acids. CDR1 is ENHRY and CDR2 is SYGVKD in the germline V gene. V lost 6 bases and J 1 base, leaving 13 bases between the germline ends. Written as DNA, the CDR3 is TGTGCCATCAGCCAGTGGGACGGGTCCTACGAGCAGTACTTC. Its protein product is CAISQWDGSYEQYF.

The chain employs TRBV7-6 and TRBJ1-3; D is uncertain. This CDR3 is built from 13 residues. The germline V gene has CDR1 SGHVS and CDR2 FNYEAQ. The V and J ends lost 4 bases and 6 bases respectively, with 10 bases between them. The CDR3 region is CASSSILENTIYF. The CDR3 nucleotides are TGTGCCAGCAGCTCAATCCTGGAAAACACCATATATTTT.

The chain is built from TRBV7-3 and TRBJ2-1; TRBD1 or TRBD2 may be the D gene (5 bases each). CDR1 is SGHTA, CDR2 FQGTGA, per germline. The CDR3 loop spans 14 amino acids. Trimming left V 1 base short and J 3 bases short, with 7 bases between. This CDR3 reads CASSLRGDYNEQFF. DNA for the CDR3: TGTGCCAGCAGCTTAAGAGGGGACTACAATGAGCAGTTCTTC.

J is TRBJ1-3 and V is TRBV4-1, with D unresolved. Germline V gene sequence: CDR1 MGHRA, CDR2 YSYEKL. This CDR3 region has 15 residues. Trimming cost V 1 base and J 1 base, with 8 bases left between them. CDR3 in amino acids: CASSQAFESGNTIYF. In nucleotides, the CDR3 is TGCGCCAGCAGCCAAGCTTTTGAGTCTGGAAACACCATATATTTT.

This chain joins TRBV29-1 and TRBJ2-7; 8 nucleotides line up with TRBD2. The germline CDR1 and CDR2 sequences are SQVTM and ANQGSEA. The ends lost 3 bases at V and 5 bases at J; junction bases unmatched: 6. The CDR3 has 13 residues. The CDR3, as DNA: TGCAGCGTTGACGGGGGGGCCGTCAACGAGCAGTACTTC. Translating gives CSVDGGAVNEQYF.

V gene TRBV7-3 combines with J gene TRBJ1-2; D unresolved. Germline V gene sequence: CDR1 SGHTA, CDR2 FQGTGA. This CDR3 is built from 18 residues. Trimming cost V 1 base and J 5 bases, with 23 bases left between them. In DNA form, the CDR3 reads TGTGCCAGCAGCTTAATTGTTCGGTACGGAGAAGGCCCTTATGGCTACACCTTC. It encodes CASSLIVRYGEGPYGYTF.

The CDR3 reads CASSLDPGGQYF. The CDR3 nucleotides read TGTGCCAGCAGCTTGGACCCGGGCGGCCAGTACTTC. The chain links TRBV5-6 to TRBJ2-5; D not certain. Trimming took off 0 bases at V and 10 bases at J, with 10 bases between the two ends. In germline, CDR1 is SGHDT, CDR2 YYEEEE. The CDR3 runs to 12 residues.

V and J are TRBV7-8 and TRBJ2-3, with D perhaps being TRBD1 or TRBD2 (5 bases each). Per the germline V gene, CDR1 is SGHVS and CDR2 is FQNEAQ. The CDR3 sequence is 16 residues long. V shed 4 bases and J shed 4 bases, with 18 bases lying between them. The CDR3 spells CASSSARIGGSDTQYF. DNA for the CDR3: TGTGCCAGCAGCTCAGCCCGAATTGGGGGATCAGATACGCAGTATTTT.

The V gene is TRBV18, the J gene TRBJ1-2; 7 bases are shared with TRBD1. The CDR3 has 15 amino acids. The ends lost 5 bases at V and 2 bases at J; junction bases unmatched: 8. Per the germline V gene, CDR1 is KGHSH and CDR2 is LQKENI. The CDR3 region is CASSSAGGENYGYTF. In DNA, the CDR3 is TGTGCCAGCTCAAGCGCAGGGGGAGAGAACTATGGCTACACCTTC.

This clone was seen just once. CDR3 in amino acids: CASSMVRTGELFF. CDR3 nucleotide sequence: TGTGCCAGTAGTATGGTGAGGACCGGGGAGCTGTTTTTT. The rearrangement uses TRBV19 and TRBJ2-2, with D hard to call. Germline CDR1 is LNHDA and CDR2 is SQIVND (reference sequence). Trimming left V 3 bases short and J 5 bases short, with 7 bases between. The CDR3 contains 13 residues.